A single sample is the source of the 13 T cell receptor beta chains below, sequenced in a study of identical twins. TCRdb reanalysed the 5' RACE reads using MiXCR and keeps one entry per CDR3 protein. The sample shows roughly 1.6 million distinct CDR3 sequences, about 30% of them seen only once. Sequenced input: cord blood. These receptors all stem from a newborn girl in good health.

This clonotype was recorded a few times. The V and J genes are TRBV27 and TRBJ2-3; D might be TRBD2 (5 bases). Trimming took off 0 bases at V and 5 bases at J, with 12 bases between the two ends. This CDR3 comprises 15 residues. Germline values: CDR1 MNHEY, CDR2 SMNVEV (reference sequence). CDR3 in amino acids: CASSLSILDVDTQYF. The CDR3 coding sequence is TGTGCCAGCAGTTTATCGATACTAGACGTAGATACGCAGTATTTT.

The CDR3 loop is CASMRDHSNQPQHF. The CDR3 DNA follows: TGTGCCAGCATGCGGGACCATAGCAATCAGCCCCAGCATTTT. The rearrangement joins TRBV2 to TRBJ1-5, with D tentatively TRBD1 (5 bases). This CDR3 has 14 amino acids. Germline V gene lookup returns CDR1 SNHLY and CDR2 FYNNEI. Trimming shortened V by 7 bases and J by 0 bases, and 10 bases separated the two germline ends.

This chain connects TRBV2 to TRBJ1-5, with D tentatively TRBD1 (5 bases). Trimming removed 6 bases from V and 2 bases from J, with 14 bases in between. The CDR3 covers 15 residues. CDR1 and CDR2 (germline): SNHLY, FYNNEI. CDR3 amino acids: CASSQYLGGNQPQHF. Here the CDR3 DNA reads TGTGCCAGCAGCCAGTATCTGGGGGGCAATCAGCCCCAGCATTTT.

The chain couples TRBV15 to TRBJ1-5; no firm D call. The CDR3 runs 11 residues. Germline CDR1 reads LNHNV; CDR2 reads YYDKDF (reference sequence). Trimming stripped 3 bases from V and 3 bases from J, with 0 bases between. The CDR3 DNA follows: TGTGCCACCAGCAGCAATCAGCCCCAGCATTTT. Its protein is CATSSNQPQHF.

The CDR3 protein is CSAALGTLASGNTIYF. In nucleotides, the CDR3 is TGCAGTGCTGCTCTTGGGACGTTGGCCTCTGGAAACACCATATATTTT. The V gene is TRBV20-1, the J gene TRBJ1-3; D is possibly TRBD1 (5 bases). V lost 5 bases and J 0 bases, leaving 17 bases between the germline ends. The CDR3 length is 16 residues. Germline values: CDR1 DFQATT, CDR2 SNEGSKA (reference sequence).

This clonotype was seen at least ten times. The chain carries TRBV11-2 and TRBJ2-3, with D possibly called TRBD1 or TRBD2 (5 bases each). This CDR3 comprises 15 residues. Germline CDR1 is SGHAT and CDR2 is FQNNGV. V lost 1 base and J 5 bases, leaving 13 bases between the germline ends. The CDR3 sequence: CASSLVGDLRDTQYF. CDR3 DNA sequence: TGTGCCAGCAGCTTAGTGGGGGATCTTCGAGATACGCAGTATTTT.

CDR3 nucleotide sequence: TGTGCCAGCACCCCCGGTGTGGATGAAAAACTGTTTTTT. It translates to CASTPGVDEKLFF. V usage is TRBV28 and J usage is TRBJ1-4; D uncertain. V lost 7 bases to trimming and J lost 6 bases, with 12 bases between them. Looked up from germline, CDR1 is MDHEN and CDR2 is SYDVKM. The CDR3 length is 13 residues.

DNA for the CDR3: TGTGCCAGCAGCCAAGGGGGGGGACACCCCTACAATGAGCAGTTCTTC. Residues: CASSQGGGHPYNEQFF. The chain carries TRBV3-1 and TRBJ2-1; possible D gene TRBD2, 7 bases. V dropped 1 base and J dropped 2 bases, with 12 bases sitting between them. The germline CDR1 and CDR2 sequences are LGHDT and YNNKEL (reference sequence). The CDR3 sequence is 16 residues long.

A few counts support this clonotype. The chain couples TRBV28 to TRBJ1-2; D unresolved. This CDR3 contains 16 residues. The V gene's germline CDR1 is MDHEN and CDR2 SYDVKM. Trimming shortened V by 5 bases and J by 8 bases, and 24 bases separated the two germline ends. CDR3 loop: CASSPPPFRQPGGYTF. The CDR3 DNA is TGTGCCAGCAGTCCGCCCCCCTTTAGGCAGCCTGGGGGCTACACCTTC.

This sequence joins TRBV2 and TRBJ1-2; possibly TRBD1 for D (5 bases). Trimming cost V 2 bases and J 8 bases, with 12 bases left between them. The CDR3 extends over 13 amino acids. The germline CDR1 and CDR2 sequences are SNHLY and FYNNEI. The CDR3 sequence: CASSEQGVGGYTF. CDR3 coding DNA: TGTGCCAGCAGTGAACAGGGAGTAGGCGGCTACACCTTC.

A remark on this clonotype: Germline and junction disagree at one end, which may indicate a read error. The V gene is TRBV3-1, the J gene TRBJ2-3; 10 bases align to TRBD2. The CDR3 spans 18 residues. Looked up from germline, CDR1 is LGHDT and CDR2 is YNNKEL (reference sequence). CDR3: CASSPYPSSGGDTDMQYF. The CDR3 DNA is TGTGCCAGCAGCCCGTACCCCTCTAGCGGGGGAGATACAGATATGCAGTATTTT.

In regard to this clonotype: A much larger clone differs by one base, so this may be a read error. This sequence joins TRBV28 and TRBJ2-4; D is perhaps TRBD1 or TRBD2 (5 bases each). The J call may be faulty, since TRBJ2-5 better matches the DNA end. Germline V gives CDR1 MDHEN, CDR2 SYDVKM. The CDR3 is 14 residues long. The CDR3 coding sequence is TGTGCCAGCAGTTCCAGGGACCTTGAGGAGACCCAGTACTTC. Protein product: CASSSRDLEETQYF.

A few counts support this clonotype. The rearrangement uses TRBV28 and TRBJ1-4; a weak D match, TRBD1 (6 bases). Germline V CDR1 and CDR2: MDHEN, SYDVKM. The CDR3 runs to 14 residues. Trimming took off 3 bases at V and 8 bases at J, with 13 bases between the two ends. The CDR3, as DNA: TGTGCCAGCAGTTTCCGGCAGGGGCGGGAAAAACTGTTTTTT. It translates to CASSFRQGREKLFF.